The sequence of this T cell receptor beta chain was determined in a study of response to subunit inactivated influenza vaccine. General study results and limits: After each seasonal influenza vaccination, few new T cells are recruited, the authors suggested.

TCRdb re-derived calls from the RT-PCR reads in MiXCR, one entry per CDR3 protein. The table includes a few hundred thousand distinct CDR3 sequences, approximately 7.7% detected once. Looked up from germline, CDR1 is LGHNA and CDR2 is YNFKEQ. V gave up 0 bases and J gave up 8 bases, with 18 bases separating them. The CDR3 runs to 16 residues. This clonotype appeared a few times. Its cognate antigen is unknown. This sequence originates from a man between 45 and 75 years old who received an inactivated influenza vaccine. V and J are TRBV4-2 and TRBJ2-3; tentative D call: TRBD1 (5 bases). Sequencing was performed on PBMCs from blood, taken less than 30 months after vaccination. The CDR3 protein is CASSQEVLAFGATQYF. CDR3 sequence (DNA): TGTGCCAGCAGCCAAGAAGTTTTGGCTTTTGGGGCTACGCAGTATTTT.